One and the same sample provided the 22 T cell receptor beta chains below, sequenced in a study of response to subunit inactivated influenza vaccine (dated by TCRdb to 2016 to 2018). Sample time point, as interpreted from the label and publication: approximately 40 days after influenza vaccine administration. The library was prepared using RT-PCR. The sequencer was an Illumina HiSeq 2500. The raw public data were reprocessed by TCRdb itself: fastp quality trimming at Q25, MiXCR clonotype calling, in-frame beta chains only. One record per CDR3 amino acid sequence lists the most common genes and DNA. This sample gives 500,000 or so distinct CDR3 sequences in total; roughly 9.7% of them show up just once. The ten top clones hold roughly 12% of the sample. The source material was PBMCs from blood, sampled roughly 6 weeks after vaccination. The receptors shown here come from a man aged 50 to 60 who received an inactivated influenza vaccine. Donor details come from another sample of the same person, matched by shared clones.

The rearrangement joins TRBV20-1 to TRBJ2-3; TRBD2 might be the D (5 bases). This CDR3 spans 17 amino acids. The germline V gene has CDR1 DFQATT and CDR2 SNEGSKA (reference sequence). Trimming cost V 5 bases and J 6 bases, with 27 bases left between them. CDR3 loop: CSAQDSKTESYADTQYF. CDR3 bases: TGCAGTGCTCAGGACTCAAAGACGGAGTCATACGCGGATACGCAGTATTTT.

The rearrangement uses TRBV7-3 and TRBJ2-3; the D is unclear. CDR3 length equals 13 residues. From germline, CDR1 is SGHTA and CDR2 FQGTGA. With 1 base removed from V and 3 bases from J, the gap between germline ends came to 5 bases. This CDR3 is CASSLSWTDTQYF. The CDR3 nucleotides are TGTGCCAGCAGCTTAAGTTGGACAGATACGCAGTATTTT.

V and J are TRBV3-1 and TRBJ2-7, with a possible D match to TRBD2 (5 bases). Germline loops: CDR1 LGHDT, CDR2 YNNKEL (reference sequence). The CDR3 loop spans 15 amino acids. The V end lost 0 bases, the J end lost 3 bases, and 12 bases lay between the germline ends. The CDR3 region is CASSQDSRGGYEQYF. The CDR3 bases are TGTGCCAGCAGCCAAGATTCCCGGGGTGGCTACGAGCAGTACTTC.

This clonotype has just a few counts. The CDR3 coding sequence is TGTGCCAGCAGCCAAGAGGGAAGCGGGGGGGCAGATACGCAGTATTTT. It translates to CASSQEGSGGADTQYF. The V call is TRBV4-2, the J call TRBJ2-3; TRBD2 matches 10 bases. In germline, CDR1 is LGHNA, CDR2 YNFKEQ. The V and J ends lost 0 bases and 4 bases, in that order; junction bases with no gene match: 4. The CDR3 has 16 amino acids.

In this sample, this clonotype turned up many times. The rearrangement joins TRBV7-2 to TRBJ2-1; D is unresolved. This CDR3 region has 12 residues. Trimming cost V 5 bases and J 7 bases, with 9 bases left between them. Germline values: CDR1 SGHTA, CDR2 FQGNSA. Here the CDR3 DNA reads TGTGCCAGCAGCCCTCAGTCGAATGAGCAGTTCTTC. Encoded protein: CASSPQSNEQFF.

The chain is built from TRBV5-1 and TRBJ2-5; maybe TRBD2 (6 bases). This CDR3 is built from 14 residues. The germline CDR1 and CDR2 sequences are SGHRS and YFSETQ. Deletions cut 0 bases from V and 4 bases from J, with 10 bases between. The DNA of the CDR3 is TGCGCCAGCAGCTTGGCCCTAGCGCGAGAGACCCAGTACTTC. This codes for CASSLALARETQYF.

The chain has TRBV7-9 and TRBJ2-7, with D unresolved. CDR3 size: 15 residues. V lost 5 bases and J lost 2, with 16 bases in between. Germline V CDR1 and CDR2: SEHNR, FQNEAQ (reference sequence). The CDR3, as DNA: TGTGCCAGCAGCCCCTCCCTTCAGCGCCCCTACGAGCAGTACTTC. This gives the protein CASSPSLQRPYEQYF.

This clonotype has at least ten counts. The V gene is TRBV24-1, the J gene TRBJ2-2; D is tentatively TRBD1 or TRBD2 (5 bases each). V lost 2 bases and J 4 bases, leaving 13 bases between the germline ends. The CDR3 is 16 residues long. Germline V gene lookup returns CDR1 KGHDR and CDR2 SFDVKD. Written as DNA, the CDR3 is TGTGCCACCAGTGATTCCGGGGAAGGGGTCACCGGGGAGCTGTTTTTT. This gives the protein CATSDSGEGVTGELFF.

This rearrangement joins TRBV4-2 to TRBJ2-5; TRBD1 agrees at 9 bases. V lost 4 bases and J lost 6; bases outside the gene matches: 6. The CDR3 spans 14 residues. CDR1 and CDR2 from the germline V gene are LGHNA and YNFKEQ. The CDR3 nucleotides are TGTGCCAGCAGCCGAGGACAGGGGATACAGACCCAGTACTTC. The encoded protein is CASSRGQGIQTQYF.

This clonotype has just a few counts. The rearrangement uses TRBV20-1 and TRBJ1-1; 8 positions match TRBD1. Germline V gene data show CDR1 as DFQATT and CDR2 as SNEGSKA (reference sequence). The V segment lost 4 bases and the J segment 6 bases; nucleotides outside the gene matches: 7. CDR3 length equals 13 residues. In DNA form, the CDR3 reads TGCAGTGCTATATTGGGACAGGACTCTGAAGCTTTCTTT. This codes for CSAILGQDSEAFF.

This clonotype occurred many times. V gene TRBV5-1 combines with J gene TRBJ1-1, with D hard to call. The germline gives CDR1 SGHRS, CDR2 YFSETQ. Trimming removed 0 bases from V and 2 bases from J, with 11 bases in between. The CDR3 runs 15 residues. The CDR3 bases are TGCGCCAGCAGCTTGGTGGCGGGGAGCAACACTGAAGCTTTCTTT. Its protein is CASSLVAGSNTEAFF.

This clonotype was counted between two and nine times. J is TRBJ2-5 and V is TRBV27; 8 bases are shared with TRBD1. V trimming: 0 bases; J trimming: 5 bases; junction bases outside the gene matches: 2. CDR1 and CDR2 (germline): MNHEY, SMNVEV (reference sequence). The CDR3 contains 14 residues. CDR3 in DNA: TGTGCCAGCAGTTTATCCCAGGGGGCGGAGACCCAGTACTTC. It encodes CASSLSQGAETQYF.

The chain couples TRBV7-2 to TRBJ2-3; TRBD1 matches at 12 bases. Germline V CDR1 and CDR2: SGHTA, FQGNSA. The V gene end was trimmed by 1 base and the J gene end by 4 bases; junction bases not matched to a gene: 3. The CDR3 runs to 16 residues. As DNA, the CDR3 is TGTGCCAGCAGCTTAGGGGACAGGGGGCGTTCAGATACGCAGTATTTT. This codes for CASSLGDRGRSDTQYF. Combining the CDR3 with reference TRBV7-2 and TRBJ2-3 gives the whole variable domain GAGVSQSPSNKVTEKGKDVELRCDPISGHTALYWYRQSLGQGLEFLIYFQGNSAPDKSGLPSDRFSAERTGGSVSTLTIQRTQQEDSAVYLCASSLGDRGRSDTQYFGPGTRLTVL.

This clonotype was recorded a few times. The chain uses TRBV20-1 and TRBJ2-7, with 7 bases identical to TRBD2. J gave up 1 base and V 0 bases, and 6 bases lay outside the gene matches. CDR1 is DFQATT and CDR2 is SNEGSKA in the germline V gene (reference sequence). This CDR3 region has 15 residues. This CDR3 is CSAREASGASYEQYF. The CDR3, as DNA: TGCAGTGCTAGAGAAGCGAGCGGGGCGTCCTACGAGCAGTACTTC.

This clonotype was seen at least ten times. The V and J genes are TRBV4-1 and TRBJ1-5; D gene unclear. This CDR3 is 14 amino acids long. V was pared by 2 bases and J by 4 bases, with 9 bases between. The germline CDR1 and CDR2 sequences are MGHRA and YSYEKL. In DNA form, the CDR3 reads TGCGCCAGCAGCCAAACGCTGATAAATCAGCCCCAGCATTTT. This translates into CASSQTLINQPQHF.

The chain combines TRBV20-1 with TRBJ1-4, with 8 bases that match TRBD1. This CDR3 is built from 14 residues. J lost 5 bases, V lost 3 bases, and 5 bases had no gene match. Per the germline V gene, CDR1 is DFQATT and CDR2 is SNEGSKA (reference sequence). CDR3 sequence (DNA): TGCAGTGCTAGTCTAGGACAGGGAAATGAAAAACTGTTTTTT. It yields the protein CSASLGQGNEKLFF.

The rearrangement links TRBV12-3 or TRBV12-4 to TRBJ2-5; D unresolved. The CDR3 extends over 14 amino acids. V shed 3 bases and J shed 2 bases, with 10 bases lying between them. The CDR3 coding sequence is TGTGCCAGCAGTTTCGCCACAGAACAAGAGACCCAGTACTTC. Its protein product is CASSFATEQETQYF.

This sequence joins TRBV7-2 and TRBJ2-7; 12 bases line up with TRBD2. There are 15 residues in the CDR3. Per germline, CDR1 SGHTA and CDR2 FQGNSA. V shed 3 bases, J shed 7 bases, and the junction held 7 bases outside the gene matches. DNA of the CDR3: TGTGCCAGCAGCTTCTCTAGCGGGGGGGCCAAAGAGCAGTACTTC. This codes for CASSFSSGGAKEQYF.

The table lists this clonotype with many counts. As DNA, the CDR3 is TGCAGTGCTACTACCACCTTCTACAATGAGCAGTTCTTC. Its protein is CSATTTFYNEQFF. The chain employs TRBV20-1 and TRBJ2-1; no clear D gene. In germline, CDR1 is DFQATT, CDR2 SNEGSKA (reference sequence). V lost 4 bases and J lost 3, with 10 bases in between. This CDR3 spans 13 amino acids.

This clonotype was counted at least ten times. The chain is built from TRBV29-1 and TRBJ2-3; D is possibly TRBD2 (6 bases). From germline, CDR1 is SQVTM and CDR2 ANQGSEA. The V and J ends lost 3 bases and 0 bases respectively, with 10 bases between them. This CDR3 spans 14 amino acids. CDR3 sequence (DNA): TGCAGCGTTGAGGGAGGACCTAGCACAGATACGCAGTATTTT. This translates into CSVEGGPSTDTQYF.

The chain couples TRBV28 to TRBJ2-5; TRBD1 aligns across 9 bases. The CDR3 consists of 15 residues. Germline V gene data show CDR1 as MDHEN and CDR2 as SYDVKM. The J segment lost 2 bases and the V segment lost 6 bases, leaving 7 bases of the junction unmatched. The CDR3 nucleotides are TGTGCCAGCAGAATGCAGGGACAGGGACAAGAGACCCAGTACTTC. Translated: CASRMQGQGQETQYF.

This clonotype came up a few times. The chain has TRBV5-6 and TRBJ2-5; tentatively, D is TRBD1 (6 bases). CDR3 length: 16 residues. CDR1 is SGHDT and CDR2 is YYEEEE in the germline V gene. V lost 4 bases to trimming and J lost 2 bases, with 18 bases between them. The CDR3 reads CASSISGTTYQETQYF. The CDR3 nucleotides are TGTGCCAGCAGCATCTCCGGGACAACGTATCAAGAGACCCAGTACTTC.